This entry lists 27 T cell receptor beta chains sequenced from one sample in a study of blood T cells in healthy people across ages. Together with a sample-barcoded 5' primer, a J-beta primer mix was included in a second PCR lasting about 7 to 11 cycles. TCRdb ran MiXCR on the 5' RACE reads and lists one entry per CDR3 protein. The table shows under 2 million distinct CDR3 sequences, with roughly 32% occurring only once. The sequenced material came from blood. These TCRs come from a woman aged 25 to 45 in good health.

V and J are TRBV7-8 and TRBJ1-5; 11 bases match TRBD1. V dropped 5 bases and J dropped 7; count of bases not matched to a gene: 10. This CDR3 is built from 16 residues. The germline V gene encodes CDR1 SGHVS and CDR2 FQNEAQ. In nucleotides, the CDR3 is TGTGCCAGCAGCCAAAGGCCGGGACAGGGGGGACAGCCCCAGCATTTT. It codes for CASSQRPGQGGQPQHF. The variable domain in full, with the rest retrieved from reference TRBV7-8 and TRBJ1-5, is GAGVSQSPRYKVAKRGQDVALRCDPISGHVSLFWYQQALGQGPEFLTYFQNEAQLDKSGLPSDRFFAERPEGSVSTLKIQRTQQEDSAVYLCASSQRPGQGGQPQHFGDGTRLSIL.

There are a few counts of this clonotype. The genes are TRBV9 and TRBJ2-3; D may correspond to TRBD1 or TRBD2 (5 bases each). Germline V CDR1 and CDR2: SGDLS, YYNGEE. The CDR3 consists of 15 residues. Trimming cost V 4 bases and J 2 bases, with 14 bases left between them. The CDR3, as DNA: TGTGCCAGCAGCTCCGACTCGGGACCCACAGATACGCAGTATTTT. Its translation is CASSSDSGPTDTQYF.

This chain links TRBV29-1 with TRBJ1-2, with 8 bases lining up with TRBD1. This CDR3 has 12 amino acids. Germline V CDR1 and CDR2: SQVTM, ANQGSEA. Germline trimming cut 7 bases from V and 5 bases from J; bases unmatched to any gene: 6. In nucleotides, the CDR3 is TGCAGCGCCGACAGGGGAATATATGGCTACACCTTC. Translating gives CSADRGIYGYTF.

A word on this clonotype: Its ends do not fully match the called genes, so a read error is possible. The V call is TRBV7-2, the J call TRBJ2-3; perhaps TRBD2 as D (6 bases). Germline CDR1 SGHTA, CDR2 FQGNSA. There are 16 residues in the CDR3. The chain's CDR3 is CARSLVGGGTTDTQYF. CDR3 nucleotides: TGTGCCCGCAGCTTAGTGGGTGGCGGGACCACAGATACGCAGTATTTT. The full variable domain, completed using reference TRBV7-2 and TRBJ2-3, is GAGVSQSPSNKVTEKGKDVELRCDPISGHTALYWYRQSLGQGLEFLIYFQGNSAPDKSGLPSDRFSAERTGGSVSTLTIQRTQQEDSAVYLCARSLVGGGTTDTQYFGPGTRLTVL.

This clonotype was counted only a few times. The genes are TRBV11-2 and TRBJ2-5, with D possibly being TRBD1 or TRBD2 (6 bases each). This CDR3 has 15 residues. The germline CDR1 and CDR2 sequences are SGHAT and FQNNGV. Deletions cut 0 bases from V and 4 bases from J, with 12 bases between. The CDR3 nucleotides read TGTGCCAGCAGCTTAGATGGGGGGCGCGTAGAGACCCAGTACTTC. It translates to CASSLDGGRVETQYF.

CDR3 nucleotide sequence: TGTGCCAGCAATCTGGGGGCGGGTGAAGCTTTCTTT. It codes for CASNLGAGEAFF. The chain couples TRBV2 to TRBJ1-1, with TRBD1 as a possible D gene (6 bases). Germline V gene sequence: CDR1 SNHLY, CDR2 FYNNEI. This CDR3 has 12 residues. V was clipped by 7 bases and J by 7 bases, with 13 bases between them.

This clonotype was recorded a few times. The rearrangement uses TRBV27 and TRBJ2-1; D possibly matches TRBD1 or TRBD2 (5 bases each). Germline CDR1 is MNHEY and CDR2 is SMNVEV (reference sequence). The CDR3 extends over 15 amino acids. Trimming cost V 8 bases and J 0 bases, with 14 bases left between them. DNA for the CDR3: TGTGCCAGCGACCGGAAGGGGAGCTCCTACAATGAGCAGTTCTTC. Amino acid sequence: CASDRKGSSYNEQFF.

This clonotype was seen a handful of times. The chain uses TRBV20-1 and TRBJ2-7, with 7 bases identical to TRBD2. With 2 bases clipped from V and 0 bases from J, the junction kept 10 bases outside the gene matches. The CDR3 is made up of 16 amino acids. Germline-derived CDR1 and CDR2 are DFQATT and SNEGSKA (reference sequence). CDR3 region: CSARPLGGVSSYEQYF. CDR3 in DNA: TGCAGTGCTAGACCCTTGGGAGGGGTTAGCTCCTACGAGCAGTACTTC.

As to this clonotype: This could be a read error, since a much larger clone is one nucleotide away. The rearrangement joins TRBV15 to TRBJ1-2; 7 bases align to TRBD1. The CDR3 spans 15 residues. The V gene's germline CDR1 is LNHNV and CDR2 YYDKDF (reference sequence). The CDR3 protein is CATSRETGADYGHTF. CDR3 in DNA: TGTGCCACCAGCAGAGAAACAGGGGCAGACTATGGCCACACCTTC.

The CDR3 nucleotides are TGTGCCAGCAACCTCCTAGCGGGATACAATGAGCAGTTCTTC. Translating it yields CASNLLAGYNEQFF. The V gene is TRBV28, the J gene TRBJ2-1, with 9 bases fitting TRBD2. There are 14 residues in the CDR3. The ends lost 7 bases at V and 4 bases at J; junction bases unmatched: 5. The V gene's germline CDR1 is MDHEN and CDR2 SYDVKM.

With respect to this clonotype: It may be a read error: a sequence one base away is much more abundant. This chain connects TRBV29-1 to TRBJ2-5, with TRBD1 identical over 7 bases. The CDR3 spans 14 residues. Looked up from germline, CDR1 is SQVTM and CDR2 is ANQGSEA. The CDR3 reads CSVYRTGDQETQHF. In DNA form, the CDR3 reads TGCAGCGTATATCGAACAGGGGACCAAGAGACCCAGCACTTC.

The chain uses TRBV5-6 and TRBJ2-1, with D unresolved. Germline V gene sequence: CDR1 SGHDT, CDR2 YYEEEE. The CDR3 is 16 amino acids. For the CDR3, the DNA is TGTGTCCGGGTTATTCCCTTCGAAACCTCGTACAATGAGCAGTTCTTC. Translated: CVRVIPFETSYNEQFF.

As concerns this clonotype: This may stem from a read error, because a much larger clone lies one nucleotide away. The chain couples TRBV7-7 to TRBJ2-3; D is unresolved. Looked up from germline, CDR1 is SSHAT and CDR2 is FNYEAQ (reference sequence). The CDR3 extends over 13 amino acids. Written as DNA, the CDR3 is TGTGTCAGCAGCTTAATACGTGCAGATACGCAGTATTTT. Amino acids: CVSSLIRADTQYF.

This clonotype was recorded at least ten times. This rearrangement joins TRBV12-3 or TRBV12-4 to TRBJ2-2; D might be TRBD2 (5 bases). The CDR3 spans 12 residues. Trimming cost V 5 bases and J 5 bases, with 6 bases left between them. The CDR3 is CASSRGTGELFF. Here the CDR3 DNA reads TGTGCCAGCAGTCGCGGGACCGGGGAGCTGTTTTTT.

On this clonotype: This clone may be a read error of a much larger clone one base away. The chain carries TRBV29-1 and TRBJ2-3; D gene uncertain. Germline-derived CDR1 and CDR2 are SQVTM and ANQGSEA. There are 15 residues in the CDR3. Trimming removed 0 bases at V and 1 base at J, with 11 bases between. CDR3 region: CSVEDGGLGTDTQYF. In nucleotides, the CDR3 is TGCAGCGTTGAAGATGGTGGGTTAGGCACAGATACGCAGTATTTT.

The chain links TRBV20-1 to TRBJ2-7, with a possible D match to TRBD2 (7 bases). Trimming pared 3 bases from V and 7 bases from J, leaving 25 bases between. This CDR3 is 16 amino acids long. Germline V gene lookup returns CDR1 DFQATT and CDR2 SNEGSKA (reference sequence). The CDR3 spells CSASPGGGRKNIEQYF. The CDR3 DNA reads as TGCAGTGCTAGTCCTGGGGGGGGGCGGAAAAATATTGAGCAGTACTTC.

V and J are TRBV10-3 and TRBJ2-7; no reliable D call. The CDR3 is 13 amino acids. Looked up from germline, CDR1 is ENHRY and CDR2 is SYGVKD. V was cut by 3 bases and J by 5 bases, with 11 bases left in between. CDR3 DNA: TGTGCCATCAGTGAAATCCGGGCCCACGAGCAGTACTTC. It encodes CAISEIRAHEQYF.

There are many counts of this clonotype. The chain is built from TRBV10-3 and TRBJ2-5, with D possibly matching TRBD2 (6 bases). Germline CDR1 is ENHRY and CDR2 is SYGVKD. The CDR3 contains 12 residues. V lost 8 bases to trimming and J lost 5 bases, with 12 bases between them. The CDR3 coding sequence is TGTGCCATCGGGGCGGAGGGGGAGACCCAGTACTTC. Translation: CAIGAEGETQYF.

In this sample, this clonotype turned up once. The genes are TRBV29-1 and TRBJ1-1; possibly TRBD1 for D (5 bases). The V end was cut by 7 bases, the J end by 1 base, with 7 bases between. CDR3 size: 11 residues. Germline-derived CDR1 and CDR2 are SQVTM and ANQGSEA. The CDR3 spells CSDRQNTEAFF. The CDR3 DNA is TGCAGCGACAGGCAGAACACTGAAGCTTTCTTT.

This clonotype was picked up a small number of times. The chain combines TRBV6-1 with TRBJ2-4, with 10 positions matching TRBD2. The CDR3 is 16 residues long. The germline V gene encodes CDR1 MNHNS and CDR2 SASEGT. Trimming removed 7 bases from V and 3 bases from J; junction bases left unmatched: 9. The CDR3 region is CASIASGSLGKNIQYF. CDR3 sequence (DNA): TGTGCCAGCATCGCTAGCGGGAGTCTCGGCAAAAACATTCAGTACTTC.

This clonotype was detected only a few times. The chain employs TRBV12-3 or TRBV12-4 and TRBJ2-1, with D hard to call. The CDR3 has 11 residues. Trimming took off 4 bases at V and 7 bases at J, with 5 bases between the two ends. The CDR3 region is CASSYRNEQFF. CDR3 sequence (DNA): TGTGCCAGCAGTTATAGGAATGAGCAGTTCTTC.

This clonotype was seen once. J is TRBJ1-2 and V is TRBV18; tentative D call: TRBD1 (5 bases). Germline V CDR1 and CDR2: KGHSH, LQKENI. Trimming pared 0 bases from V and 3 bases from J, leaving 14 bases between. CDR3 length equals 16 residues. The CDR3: CASSPPNGRAYYGYTF. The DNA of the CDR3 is TGTGCCAGCTCACCACCGAACGGCAGGGCCTACTATGGCTACACCTTC.

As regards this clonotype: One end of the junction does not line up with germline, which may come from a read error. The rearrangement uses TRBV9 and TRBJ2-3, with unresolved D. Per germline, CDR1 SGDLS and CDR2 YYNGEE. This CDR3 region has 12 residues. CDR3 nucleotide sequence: TGTGCCAGCAGCGTAGAACCAGATACGCAGGATTTT. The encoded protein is CASSVEPDTQDF.

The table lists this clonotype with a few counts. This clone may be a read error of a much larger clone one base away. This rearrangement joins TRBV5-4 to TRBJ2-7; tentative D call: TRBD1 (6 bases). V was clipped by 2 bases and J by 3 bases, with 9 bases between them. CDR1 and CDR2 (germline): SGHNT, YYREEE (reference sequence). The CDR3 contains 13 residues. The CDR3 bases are TGTGCCAGCAGCTTCAAGGACAGCTACGAGCAGTACTTC. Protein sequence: CASSFKDSYEQYF.

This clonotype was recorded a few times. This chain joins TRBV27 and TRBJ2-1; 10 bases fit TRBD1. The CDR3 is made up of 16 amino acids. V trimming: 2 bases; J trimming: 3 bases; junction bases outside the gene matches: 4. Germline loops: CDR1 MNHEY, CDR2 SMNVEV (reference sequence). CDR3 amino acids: CASSLGWDRGYNEQFF. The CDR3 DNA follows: TGTGCCAGCAGTTTAGGCTGGGACAGGGGCTACAATGAGCAGTTCTTC.

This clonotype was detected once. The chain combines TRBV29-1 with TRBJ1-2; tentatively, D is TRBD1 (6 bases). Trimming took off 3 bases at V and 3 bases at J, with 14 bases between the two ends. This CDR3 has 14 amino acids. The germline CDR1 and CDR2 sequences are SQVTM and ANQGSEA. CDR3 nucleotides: TGCAGCGTTGACGGGGGCGGCCTTGACTATGGCTACACCTTC. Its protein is CSVDGGGLDYGYTF.

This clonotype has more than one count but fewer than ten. CDR3 amino acids: CSALMTFSLGYTF. DNA for the CDR3: TGCAGTGCCTTAATGACATTTTCGTTGGGCTACACCTTC. The rearrangement uses TRBV20-1 and TRBJ1-2; no clear D gene. The CDR3 totals 13 residues. V was cut by 6 bases and J by 8 bases, with 19 bases left in between. Germline V gene data show CDR1 as DFQATT and CDR2 as SNEGSKA (reference sequence).